The TCR beta chain described here comes from a study of blood T cells in healthy people across ages. Findings and limits, study-wide: Roughly linear age-related decline in beta diversity appeared, significant by age approximately 40.

Alongside a J-beta primer mix, a sample-barcoded 5' primer served in a second PCR lasting roughly 7 to 12 cycles. TCRdb recomputed calls from the 5' RACE reads with MiXCR, one row per CDR3 protein. The table records over a million distinct CDR3 sequences, 45% of them present only once. Researchers report isolating at least 7 million PBMCs per sample. V was shortened by 6 bases and J by 5 bases, with 7 bases between the two germline ends. CDR1 and CDR2 from the germline V gene are MDHEN and SYDVKM. The CDR3 is made up of 12 amino acids. As regards this clonotype: The antigen remains undetermined.

The TCR comes from a woman aged 55 to 70 in good health. The J gene is TRBJ1-4, the V gene TRBV28; D is uncertain. Input material: blood. The CDR3 here is CASRPVNEKLFF. CDR3 coding DNA: TGTGCCAGCAGGCCAGTCAATGAAAAACTGTTTTTT.